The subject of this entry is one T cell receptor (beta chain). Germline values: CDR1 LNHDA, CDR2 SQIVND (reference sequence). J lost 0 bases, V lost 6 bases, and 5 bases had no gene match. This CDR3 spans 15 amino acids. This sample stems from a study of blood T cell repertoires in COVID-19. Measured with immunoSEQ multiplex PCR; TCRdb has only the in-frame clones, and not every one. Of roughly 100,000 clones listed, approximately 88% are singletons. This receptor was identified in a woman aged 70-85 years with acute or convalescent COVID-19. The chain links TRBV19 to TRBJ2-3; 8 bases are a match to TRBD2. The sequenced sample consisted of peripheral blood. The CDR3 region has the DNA TGTGCCAGTAGCCAAACTAGCGGTAGCACAGATACGCAGTATTTT. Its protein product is CASSQTSGSTDTQYF. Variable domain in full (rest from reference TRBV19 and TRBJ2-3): DGGITQSPKYLFRKEGQNVTLSCEQNLNHDAMYWYRQDPGQGLRLIYYSQIVNDFQKGDIAEGYSVSREKKESFPLTVTSAQKNPTAFYLCASSQTSGSTDTQYFGPGTRLTVL.